This T cell receptor beta chain was documented in a study of blood T cell repertoires in COVID-19. Looking at the study overall: Samples taken during acute and convalescent COVID-19 were collected in the United States, Italy and Spain. The cDNA or gDNA used as material had been derived from T cells, B-cell-depleted T cells, or PBMCs.

The V end was cut by 3 bases, the J end by 0 bases, with 9 bases between. This CDR3 is built from 16 residues. Germline V gene lookup returns CDR1 KGHSH and CDR2 LQKENI. Assay: immunoSEQ multiplex PCR; the TCRdb copy retains only in-frame clones and omits some. The top ten hold around 2.5% of the sample, which has fewer than 350,000 clones, around 85% seen once. Cohorts were assigned according to the clinical history that participants reported. The source of this sequence is a woman aged 45-65 years who had recovered from COVID-19. The chain carries TRBV18 and TRBJ2-6, with a weak D call TRBD1 (5 bases). The sequenced sample was PBMCs or T cells enriched from blood (not recorded which). In nucleotides, the CDR3 is TGTGCCAGCTCACCCGACAGAATCTCTGGGGCCAACGTCCTGACTTTC. Its protein product is CASSPDRISGANVLTF.